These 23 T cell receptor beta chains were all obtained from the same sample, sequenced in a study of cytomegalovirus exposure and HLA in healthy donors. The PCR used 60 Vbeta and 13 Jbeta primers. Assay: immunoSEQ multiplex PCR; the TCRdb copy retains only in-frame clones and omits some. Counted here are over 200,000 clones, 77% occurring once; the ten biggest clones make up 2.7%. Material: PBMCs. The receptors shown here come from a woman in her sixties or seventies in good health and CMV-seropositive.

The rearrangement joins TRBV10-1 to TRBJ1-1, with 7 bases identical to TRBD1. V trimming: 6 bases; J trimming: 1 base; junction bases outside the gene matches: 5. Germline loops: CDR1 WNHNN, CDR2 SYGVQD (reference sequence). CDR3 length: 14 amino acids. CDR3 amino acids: CASRRDRKNTEAFF. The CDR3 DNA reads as TGCGCCAGCAGACGGGACAGAAAGAACACTGAAGCTTTCTTT.

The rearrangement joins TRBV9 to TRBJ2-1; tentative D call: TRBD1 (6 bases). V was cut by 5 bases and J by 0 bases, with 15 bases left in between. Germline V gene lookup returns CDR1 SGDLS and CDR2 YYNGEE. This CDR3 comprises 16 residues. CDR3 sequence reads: CASSSRTGSSYNEQFF. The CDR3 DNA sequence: TGTGCCAGCAGTTCCCGAACAGGGAGCTCCTACAATGAGCAGTTCTTC.

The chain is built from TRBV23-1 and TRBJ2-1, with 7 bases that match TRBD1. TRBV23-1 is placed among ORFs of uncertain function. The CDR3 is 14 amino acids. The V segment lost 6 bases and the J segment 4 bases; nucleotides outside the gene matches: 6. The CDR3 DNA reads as TGCGCCAGCAGGTTGAAGGGGGCGTACAATGAGCAGTTCTTC. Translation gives CASRLKGAYNEQFF.

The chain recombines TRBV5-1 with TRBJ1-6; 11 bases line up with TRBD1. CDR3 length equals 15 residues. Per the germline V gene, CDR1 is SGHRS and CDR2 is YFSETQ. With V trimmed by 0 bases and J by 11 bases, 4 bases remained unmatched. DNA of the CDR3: TGCGCCAGCAGCTTGGCGGGGACAGGGGGTCCACCCCTCCACTTT. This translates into CASSLAGTGGPPLHF.

CDR3 DNA sequence: TGTGCCAGCAGCCCGCCGCGGGGGAAGGATTCGAACGAGCAGTACTTC. This translates into CASSPPRGKDSNEQYF. The chain links TRBV7-6 to TRBJ2-5; 7 positions match TRBD2. The DNA end favors TRBJ2-7, so the J call may be wrong. The CDR3 is made up of 16 amino acids. CDR1 and CDR2 from the germline V gene are SGHVS and FNYEAQ.

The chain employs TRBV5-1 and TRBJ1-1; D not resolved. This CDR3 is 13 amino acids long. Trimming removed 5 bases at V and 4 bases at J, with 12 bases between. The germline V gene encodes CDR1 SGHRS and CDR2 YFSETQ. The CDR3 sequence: CASRAGISTEAFF. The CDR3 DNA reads TGCGCCAGCAGGGCGGGGATAAGCACTGAAGCTTTCTTT.

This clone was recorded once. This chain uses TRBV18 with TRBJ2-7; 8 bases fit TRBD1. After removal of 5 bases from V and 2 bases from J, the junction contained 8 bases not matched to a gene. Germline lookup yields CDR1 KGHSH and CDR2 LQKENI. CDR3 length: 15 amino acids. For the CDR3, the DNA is TGTGCCAGCTCAGCCATGACAGGGGTAACCTACGAGCAGTACTTC. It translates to CASSAMTGVTYEQYF.

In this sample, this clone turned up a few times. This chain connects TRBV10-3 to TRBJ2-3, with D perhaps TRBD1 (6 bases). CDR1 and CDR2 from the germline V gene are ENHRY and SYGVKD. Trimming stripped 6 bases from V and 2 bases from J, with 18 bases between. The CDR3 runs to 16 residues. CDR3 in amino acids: CAISPGPQGLTDTQYF. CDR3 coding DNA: TGTGCCATCAGCCCGGGACCTCAGGGGCTCACAGATACGCAGTATTTT.

In nucleotides, the CDR3 is TGTGCCAGCAGTATGGGGAGGCTGACTGGGGCCAACGTCCTGACTTTC. Its translation: CASSMGRLTGANVLTF. The chain joins TRBV2 to TRBJ2-6, with D possibly matching TRBD2 (6 bases). The CDR3 is 16 amino acids. Germline V lookup: CDR1 SNHLY, CDR2 FYNNEI. Between the trimmed V and J ends, which lost 5 bases and 2 bases, there was a span of 13 bases.

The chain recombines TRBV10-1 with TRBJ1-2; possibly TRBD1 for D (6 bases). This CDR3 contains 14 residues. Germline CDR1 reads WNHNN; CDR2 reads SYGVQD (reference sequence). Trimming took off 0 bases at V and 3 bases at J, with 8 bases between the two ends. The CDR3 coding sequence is TGCGCCAGCAGTGAGTCCCCAGGGGACTATGGCTACACCTTC. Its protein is CASSESPGDYGYTF.

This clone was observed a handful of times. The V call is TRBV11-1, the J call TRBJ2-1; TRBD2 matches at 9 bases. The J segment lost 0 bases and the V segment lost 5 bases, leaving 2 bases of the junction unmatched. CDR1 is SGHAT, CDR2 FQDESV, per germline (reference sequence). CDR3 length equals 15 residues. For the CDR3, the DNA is TGTGCCAGCAGCCTTAGCGGGAGCTCCTACAATGAGCAGTTCTTC. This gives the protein CASSLSGSSYNEQFF.

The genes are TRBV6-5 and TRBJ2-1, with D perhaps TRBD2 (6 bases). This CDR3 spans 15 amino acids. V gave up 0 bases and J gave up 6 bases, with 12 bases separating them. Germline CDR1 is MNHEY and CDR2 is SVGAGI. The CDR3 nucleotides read TGTGCCAGCAGTTACTCGACTAGTCAAAGCAATGAGCAGTTCTTC. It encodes CASSYSTSQSNEQFF.

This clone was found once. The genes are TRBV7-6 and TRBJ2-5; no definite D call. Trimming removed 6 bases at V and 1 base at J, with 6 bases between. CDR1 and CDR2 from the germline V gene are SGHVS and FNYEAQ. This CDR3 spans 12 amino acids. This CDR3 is CASSSGQETQYF. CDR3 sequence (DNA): TGTGCCAGCAGTTCCGGCCAAGAGACCCAGTACTTC.

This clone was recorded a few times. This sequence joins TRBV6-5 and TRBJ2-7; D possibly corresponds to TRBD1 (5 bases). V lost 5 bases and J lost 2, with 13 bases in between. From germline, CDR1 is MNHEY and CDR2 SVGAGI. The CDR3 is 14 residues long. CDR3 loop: CASSHTQGTYEQYF. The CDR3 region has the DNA TGTGCCAGCAGTCACACCCAGGGCACCTACGAGCAGTACTTC.

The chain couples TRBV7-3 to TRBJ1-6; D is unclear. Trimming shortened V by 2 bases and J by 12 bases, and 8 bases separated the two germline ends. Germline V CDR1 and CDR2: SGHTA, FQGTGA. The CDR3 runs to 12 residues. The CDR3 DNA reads TGTGCCAGCAGCTTAGGACTTGGACCCCTCCACTTT. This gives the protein CASSLGLGPLHF.

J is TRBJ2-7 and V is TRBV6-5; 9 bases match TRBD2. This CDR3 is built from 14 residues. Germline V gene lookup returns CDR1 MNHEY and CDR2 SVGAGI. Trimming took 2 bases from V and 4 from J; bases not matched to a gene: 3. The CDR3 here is CASSYGAGGYEQYF. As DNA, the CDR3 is TGTGCCAGCAGTTACGGCGCGGGAGGGTACGAGCAGTACTTC.

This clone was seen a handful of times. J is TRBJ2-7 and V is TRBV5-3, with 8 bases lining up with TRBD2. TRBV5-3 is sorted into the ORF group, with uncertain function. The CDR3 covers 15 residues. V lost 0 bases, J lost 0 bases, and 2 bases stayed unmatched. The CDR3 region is CARSLGGRNSYEQYF. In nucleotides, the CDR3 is TGTGCCAGAAGCTTGGGCGGGAGGAACTCCTACGAGCAGTACTTC.

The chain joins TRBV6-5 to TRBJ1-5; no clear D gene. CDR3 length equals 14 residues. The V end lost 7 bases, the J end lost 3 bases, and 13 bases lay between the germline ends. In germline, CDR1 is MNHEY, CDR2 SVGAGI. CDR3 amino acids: CASKVTQYNQPQHF. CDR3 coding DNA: TGTGCCAGCAAGGTCACACAGTACAATCAGCCCCAGCATTTT.

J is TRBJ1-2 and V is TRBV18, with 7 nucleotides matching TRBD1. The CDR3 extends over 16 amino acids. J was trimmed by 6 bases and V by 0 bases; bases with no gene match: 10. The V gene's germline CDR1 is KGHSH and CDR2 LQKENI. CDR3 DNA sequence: TGTGCCAGCTCACCACCGTCGACAGGGAGAAACGATGGCTACACCTTC. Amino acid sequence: CASSPPSTGRNDGYTF.

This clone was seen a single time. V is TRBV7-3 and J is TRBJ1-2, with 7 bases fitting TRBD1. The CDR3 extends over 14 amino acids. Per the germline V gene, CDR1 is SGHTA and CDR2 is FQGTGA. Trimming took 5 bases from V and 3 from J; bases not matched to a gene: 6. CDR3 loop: CASSPRTGDYGYTF. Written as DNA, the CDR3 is TGTGCCAGCAGCCCGAGGACAGGCGACTATGGCTACACCTTC.

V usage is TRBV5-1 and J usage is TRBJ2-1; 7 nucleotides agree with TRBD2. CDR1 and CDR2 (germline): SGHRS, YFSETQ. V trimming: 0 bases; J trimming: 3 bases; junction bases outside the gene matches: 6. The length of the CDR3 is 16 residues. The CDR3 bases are TGCGCCAGCAGCTTGGACGGGGGAGGGGTCTACAATGAGCAGTTCTTC. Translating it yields CASSLDGGGVYNEQFF.

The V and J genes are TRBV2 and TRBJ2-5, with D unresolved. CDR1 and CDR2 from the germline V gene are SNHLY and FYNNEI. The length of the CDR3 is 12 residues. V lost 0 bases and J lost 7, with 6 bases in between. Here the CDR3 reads CASSEAAGTQYF. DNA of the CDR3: TGTGCCAGCAGTGAAGCAGCTGGGACCCAGTACTTC.

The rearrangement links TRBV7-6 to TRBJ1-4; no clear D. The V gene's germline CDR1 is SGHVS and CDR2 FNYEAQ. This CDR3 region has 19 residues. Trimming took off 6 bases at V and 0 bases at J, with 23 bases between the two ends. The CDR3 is CASSSLRSAGGATNEKLFF. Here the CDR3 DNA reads TGTGCCAGCAGTTCCCTACGGTCCGCCGGCGGTGCAACTAATGAAAAACTGTTTTTT.